This T cell receptor beta chain stems from a study of siplizumab effects on memory and regulatory T cells. Whole-study findings and limits: Alloreactive sequences tracing back to unstimulated CD4+ memory cells fell significantly with siplizumab.

About this clone: Its antigen is as yet unknown.

Among three donor pairs, the unstimulated naive, memory, effector memory and TEMRA subsets underwent sequencing. Germline V gene data show CDR1 as MGHDK and CDR2 as SYGVNS. The CDR3 totals 14 residues. Trimming cost V 3 bases and J 3 bases; bases outside gene matches: 3. TCRdb keeps only in-frame clones here, not all; method: immunoSEQ multiplex PCR. The sample contains roughly 60,000 clones, 96% of which appear only once. Source material: naive CD8+ T cells sorted from blood. The chain uses TRBV25-1 and TRBJ2-3; TRBD1 matches at 7 bases. This TCR was recovered from a human donor in good health. CDR3 nucleotide sequence: TGTGCCAGCAGTGAGAGGGGGCTAACAGATACGCAGTATTTT. Its protein product is CASSERGLTDTQYF. The whole variable domain, filled in from reference TRBV25-1 and TRBJ2-3, reads EADIYQTPRYLVIGTGKKITLECSQTMGHDKMYWYQQDPGMELHLIHYSYGVNSTEKGDLSSESTVSRIRTEHFPLTLESARPSHTSQYLCASSERGLTDTQYFGPGTRLTVL.